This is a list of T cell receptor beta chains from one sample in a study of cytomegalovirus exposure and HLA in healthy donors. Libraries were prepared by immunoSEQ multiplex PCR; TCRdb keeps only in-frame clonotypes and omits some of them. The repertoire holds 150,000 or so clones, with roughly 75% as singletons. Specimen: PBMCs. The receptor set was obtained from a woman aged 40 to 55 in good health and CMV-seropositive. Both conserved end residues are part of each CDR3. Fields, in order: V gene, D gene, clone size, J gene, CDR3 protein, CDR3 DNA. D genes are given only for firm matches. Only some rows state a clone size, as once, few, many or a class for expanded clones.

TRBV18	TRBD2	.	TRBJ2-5	CASSPSAGGETQYF	TGTGCCAGCTCACCATCTGCGGGAGGTGAGACCCAGTACTTC
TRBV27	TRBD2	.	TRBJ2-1	CASSLIVTKRGPPYNEQFF	TGTGCCAGCAGTTTAATTGTCACCAAGCGGGGGCCTCCCTACAATGAGCAGTTCTTC
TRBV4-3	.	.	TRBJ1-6	CASRGGGRGPNSPLHF	TGCGCCAGCAGGGGCGGGGGCCGCGGACCGAATTCACCCCTCCACTTT
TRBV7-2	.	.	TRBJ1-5	CASRAGGNSNQPQHF	TGTGCCAGCCGGGCCGGCGGGAATAGCAATCAGCCCCAGCATTTT
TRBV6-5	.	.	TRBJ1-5	CASSKTASNQPQHF	TGTGCCAGCAGTAAGACAGCTAGCAATCAGCCCCAGCATTTT
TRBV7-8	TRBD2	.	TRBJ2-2	CASSLAYRTSGTKGGELFF	TGTGCCAGCAGCTTAGCGTATCGGACTAGCGGGACTAAGGGCGGGGAGCTGTTTTTT
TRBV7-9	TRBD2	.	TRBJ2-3	CSSSPGLAGERTDTQYF	TGTTCCAGCAGCCCCGGACTAGCGGGAGAACGTACAGATACGCAGTATTTT
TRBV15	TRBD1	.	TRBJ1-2	CATNKGASGGYTF	TGTGCCACCAACAAGGGGGCGTCGGGCGGCTACACCTTC
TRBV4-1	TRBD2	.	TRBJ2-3	CASSQQTSGSRTDTQYF	TGCGCCAGCAGCCAACAGACTAGCGGGAGCCGCACAGATACGCAGTATTTT
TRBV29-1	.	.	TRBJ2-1	CSVGLRYNEQFF	TGCAGCGTTGGTTTGCGATACAATGAGCAGTTCTTC
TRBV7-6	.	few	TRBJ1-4	CASSLGRITVANEKLFF	TGTGCCAGCAGCTTAGGACGAATTACAGTAGCTAATGAAAAACTGTTTTTT
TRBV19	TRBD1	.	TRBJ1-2	CASSGRGQDYGYTF	TGTGCCAGTAGTGGCAGGGGGCAGGACTATGGCTACACCTTC
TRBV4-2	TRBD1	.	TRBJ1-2	CASSQVPQGAYGYTF	TGTGCCAGCAGCCAAGTCCCCCAGGGGGCTTATGGCTACACCTTC
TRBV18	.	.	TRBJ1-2	CASSPSENYGYTF	TGTGCCAGCTCACCATCCGAGAACTATGGCTACACCTTC
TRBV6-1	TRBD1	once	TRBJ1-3	CASSETAGGGNTVYF	TGTGCCAGCAGTGAAACAGCAGGGGGTGGAAACACCGTATATTTT
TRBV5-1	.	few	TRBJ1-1	CASSVLGQMNTEAFF	TGCGCCAGCAGCGTACTGGGACAAATGAACACTGAAGCTTTCTTT
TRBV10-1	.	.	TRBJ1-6	CASSRDSLNSPLHF	TGCGCCAGCAGCCGGGATTCTTTGAATTCACCCCTCCACTTT
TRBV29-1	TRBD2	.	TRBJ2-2	CSVASGLAGGRSPGELFF	TGCAGCGTCGCGTCGGGACTAGCGGGAGGCAGGAGCCCCGGGGAGCTGTTTTTT
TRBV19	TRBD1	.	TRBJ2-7	CASSASGTVNEEQYF	TGTGCCAGTAGTGCATCCGGGACAGTCAACGAGGAGCAGTACTTC
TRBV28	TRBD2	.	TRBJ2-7	CASSSLRGTPGLAPYEQYF	TGTGCCAGCAGTTCCTTAAGGGGGACCCCGGGACTAGCGCCTTACGAGCAGTACTTC
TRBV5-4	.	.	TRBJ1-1	CASSPPGQKTEAFF	TGTGCCAGCAGCCCGCCGGGACAAAAGACTGAAGCTTTCTTT
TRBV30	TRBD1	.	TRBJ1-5	CAWSAAHGDRGNQPQHF	TGTGCCTGGAGTGCAGCCCACGGCGACAGGGGCAATCAGCCCCAGCATTTT
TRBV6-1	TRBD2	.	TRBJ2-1	CASSDLVRPGAGEWNEQFF	TGTGCCAGCAGTGATCTTGTGAGACCGGGAGCGGGAGAATGGAATGAGCAGTTCTTC
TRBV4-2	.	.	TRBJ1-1	CASTLLGRITEAFF	TGTGCCAGCACCCTGCTGGGGCGGATTACTGAAGCTTTCTTT
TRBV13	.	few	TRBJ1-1	CASSWRGRVNTEAFF	TGTGCCAGCAGTTGGCGGGGAAGGGTGAACACTGAAGCTTTCTTT
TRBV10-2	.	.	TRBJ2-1	CASSAGNLFF	TGCGCCAGCAGTGCCGGTAATCTCTTCTTC
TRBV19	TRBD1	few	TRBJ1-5	CASSPATGGNQPQHF	TGTGCCAGTAGTCCAGCGACAGGGGGGAATCAGCCCCAGCATTTT